This TCR beta chain was documented in a study of blood T cell repertoires in COVID-19. Study summary: Some COVID-19 samples were acute and others convalescent; all came from the United States, Italy and Spain. PBMCs, B-cell-depleted T cells, or T cells provided the cDNA or gDNA that made up the material.

Original methodology: Amplification of reference gene primers was used by the study to estimate nucleated cell counts. Sequencing used immunoSEQ multiplex PCR; TCRdb keeps in-frame clones, though not all of them. V and J calls and clone size are given by that table; D and trimming were obtained from the DNA. The table lists 310,000 or so clones, 86% of them singletons. CDR1 is MRHNA, CDR2 SNTAGT, per germline. The V end lost 0 bases, the J end lost 7 bases, and 9 bases lay between the germline ends. CDR3 length: 13 residues. This receptor was identified in a woman aged 50 to 60 with acute or convalescent COVID-19. V and J are TRBV6-4 and TRBJ1-1; TRBD1 might be the D (5 bases). Source material: peripheral blood. This CDR3 is CASSDSRGVEAFF. The CDR3 DNA reads as TGTGCCAGCAGTGACTCGCGGGGCGTTGAAGCTTTCTTT.